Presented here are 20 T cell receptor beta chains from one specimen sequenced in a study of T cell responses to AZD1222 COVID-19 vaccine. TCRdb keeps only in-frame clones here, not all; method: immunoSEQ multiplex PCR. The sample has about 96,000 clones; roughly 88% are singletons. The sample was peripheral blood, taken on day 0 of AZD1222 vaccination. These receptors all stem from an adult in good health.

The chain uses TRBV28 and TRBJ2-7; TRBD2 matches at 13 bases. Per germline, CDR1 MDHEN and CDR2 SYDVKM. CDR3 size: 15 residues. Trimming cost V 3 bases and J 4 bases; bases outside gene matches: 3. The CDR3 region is CASSFTSGRGYEQYF. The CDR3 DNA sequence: TGTGCCAGCAGTTTCACTAGCGGGAGGGGTTACGAGCAGTACTTC.

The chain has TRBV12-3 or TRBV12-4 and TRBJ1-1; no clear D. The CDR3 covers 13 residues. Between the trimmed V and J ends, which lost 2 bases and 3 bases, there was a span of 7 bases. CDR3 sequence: CASSLLKDTEAFF. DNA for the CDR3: TGTGCCAGCAGTTTACTGAAGGACACTGAAGCTTTCTTT.

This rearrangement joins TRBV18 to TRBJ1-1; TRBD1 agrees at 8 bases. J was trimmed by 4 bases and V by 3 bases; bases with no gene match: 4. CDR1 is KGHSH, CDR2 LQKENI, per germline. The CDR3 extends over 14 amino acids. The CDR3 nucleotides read TGTGCCAGCTCACCTGGGACAGGTGGCACTGAAGCTTTCTTT. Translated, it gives CASSPGTGGTEAFF.

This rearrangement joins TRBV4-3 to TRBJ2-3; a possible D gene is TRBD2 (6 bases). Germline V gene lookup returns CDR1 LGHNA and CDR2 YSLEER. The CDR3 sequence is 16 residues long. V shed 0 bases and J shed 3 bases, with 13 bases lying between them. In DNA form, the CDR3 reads TGCGCCAGCAGCCAAGAGGGGCGGGGTCGAACAGATACGCAGTATTTT. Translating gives CASSQEGRGRTDTQYF.

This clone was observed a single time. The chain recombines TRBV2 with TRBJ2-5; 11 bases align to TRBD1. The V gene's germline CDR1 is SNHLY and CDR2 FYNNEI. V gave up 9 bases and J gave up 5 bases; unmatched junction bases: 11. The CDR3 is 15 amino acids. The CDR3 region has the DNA TGTGCCAGTAATATGGACAGGGGGCATGGGGAGACCCAGTACTTC. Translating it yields CASNMDRGHGETQYF.

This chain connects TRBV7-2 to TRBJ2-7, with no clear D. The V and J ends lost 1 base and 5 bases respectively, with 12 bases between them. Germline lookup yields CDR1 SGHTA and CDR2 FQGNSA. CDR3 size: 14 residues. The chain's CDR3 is CASSLVLVSHEQYF. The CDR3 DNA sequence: TGTGCCAGCAGCTTAGTGCTCGTAAGCCACGAGCAGTACTTC.

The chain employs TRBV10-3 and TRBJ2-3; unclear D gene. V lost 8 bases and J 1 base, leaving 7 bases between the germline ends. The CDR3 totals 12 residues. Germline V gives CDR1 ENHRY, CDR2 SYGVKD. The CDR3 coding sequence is TGTGCCATCGGGGAAGGCACAGATACGCAGTATTTT. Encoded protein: CAIGEGTDTQYF.

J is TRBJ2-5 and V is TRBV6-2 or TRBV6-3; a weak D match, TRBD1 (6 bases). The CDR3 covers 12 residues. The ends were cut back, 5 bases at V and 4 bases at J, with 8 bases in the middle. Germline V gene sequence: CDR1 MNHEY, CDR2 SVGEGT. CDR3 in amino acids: CASSPGVETQYF. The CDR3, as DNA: TGTGCCAGCAGTCCAGGGGTAGAGACCCAGTACTTC.

The DNA of the CDR3 is TGTGCCAGCAGCGTAGCGGGTCGAGGAGAGACCCAGTACTTC. Translating it yields CASSVAGRGETQYF. V usage is TRBV9 and J usage is TRBJ2-5; D remains ambiguous. Germline lookup yields CDR1 SGDLS and CDR2 YYNGEE. The V gene lost 0 bases and the J gene lost 4 bases, with 10 bases spanning the gap. The CDR3 contains 14 residues.

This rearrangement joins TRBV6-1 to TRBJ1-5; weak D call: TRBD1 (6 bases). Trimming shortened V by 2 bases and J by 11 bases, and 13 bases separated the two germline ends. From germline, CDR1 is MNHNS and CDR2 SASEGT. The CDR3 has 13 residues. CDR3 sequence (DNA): TGTGCCAGCAGTGAAAGGGGGGAGGGGGCCCAGCATTTT. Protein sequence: CASSERGEGAQHF.

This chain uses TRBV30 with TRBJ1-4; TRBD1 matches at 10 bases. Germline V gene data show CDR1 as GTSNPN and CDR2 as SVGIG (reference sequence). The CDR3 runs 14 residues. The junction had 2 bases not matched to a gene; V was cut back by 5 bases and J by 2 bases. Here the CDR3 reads CAWGDRGTNEKLFF. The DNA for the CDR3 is TGTGCCTGGGGGGACAGGGGTACTAATGAAAAACTGTTTTTT.

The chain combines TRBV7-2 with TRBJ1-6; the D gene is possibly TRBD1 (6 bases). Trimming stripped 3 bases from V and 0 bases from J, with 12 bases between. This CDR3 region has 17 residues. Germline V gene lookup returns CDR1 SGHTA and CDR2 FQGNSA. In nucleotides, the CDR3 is TGTGCCAGCAGCTTTGAGGCAGGGGCCTCCTATAATTCACCCCTCCACTTT. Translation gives CASSFEAGASYNSPLHF.

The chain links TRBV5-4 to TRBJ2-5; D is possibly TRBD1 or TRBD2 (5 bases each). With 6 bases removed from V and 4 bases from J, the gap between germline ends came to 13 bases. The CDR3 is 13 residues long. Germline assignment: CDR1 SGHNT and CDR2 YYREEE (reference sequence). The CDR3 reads CASTFRGTETQYF. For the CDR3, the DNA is TGTGCCAGCACCTTCCGGGGCACAGAGACCCAGTACTTC.

The CDR3 reads CASSLMGTSGRVTGELFF. CDR3 sequence (DNA): TGTGCCAGCAGCTTAATGGGGACTAGCGGGAGAGTCACCGGGGAGCTGTTTTTT. The V and J genes are TRBV7-8 and TRBJ2-2, with 14 nucleotides matching TRBD2. The V segment lost 2 bases and the J segment 4 bases; nucleotides outside the gene matches: 6. CDR1 and CDR2 (germline): SGHVS, FQNEAQ. The CDR3 covers 18 residues.

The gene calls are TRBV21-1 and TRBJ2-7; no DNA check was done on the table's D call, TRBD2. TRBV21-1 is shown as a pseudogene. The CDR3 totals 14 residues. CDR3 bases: TGTGCCAGCCTACTAGCGGAGAGCTCCTACGAGCAGTACTTC. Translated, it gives CASLLAESSYEQYF.

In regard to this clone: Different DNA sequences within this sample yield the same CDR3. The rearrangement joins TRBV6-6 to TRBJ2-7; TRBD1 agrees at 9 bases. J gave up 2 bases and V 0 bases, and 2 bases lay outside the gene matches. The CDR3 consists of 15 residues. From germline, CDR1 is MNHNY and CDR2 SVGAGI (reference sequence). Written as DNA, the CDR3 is TGTGCCAGCAGTTACTCGGACAGGGGACCCTACGAGCAGTACTTC. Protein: CASSYSDRGPYEQYF.

This chain's CDR3 is CASSYQREGAYEQYF. CDR3 DNA: TGTGCCAGCAGTTACCAGCGGGAGGGAGCCTACGAGCAGTACTTC. This chain connects TRBV6-5 to TRBJ2-7; 10 positions agree with TRBD2. This CDR3 contains 15 residues. The germline gives CDR1 MNHEY, CDR2 SVGAGI. The V gene end was trimmed by 2 bases and the J gene end by 2 bases; junction bases not matched to a gene: 3.

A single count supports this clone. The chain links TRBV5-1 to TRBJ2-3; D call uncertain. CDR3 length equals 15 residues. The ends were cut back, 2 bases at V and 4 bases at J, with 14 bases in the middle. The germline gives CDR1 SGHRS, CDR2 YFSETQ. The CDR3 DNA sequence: TGCGCCAGCAGCTTCCAGTCGGGCATCGCAGATACGCAGTATTTT. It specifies CASSFQSGIADTQYF.

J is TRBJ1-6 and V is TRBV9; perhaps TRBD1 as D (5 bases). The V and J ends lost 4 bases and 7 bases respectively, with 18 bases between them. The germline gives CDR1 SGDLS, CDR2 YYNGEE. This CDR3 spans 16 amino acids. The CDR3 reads CASSPRGGADNSPLHF. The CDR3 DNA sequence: TGTGCCAGCAGCCCCCGGGGCGGGGCGGACAATTCACCCCTCCACTTT.

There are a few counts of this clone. CDR3 sequence (DNA): TGTGCCAGCAGCGTAGGGACTAGGGGCAATGAGCAGTTCTTC. It encodes CASSVGTRGNEQFF. The chain couples TRBV9 to TRBJ2-1; the match to TRBD2 covers 7 bases. Unmatched junction bases numbered 3, after V lost 0 bases and J lost 6 bases. Germline lookup yields CDR1 SGDLS and CDR2 YYNGEE. This CDR3 spans 14 amino acids.